This T cell receptor beta chain is from a study of cytomegalovirus exposure and HLA in healthy donors. Study-level results: With later analysis, a missense DCLRE1C variant became linked to TCR beta V- and J-gene trimming. Later, an analysis found that common viral pathogens appeared to be linked with several of the most significant clusters. The listing of about 150 TCR beta chains classed them as cytomegalovirus-associated.

As for the donors, each was a healthy bone marrow donor. In the case of this clone: The antigen is undetermined.

In the PCR, 60 Vbeta and 13 Jbeta primers were used. Method: immunoSEQ multiplex PCR; TCRdb's copy keeps in-frame clones and lacks some. The sample yields approximately 120,000 clones, approximately 80% seen once. This clonotype was sampled from a woman in her thirties or forties in good health and CMV-seropositive. The sequencing sample was made of PBMCs.

For the CDR3, the DNA is TGTGCCAGCAGGTTCAACACAGATACGCAGTATTTT. Amino acids: CASRFNTDTQYF. This chain uses TRBV5-5 with TRBJ2-3, with unresolved D. This CDR3 has 12 residues. Germline V gene sequence: CDR1 SGHKS, CDR2 YYEKEE (reference sequence). V lost 5 bases and J lost 2, with 6 bases in between. Full variable domain (outside the CDR3, taken from reference TRBV5-5 and TRBJ2-3): DAGVTQSPTHLIKTRGQQVTLRCSPISGHKSVSWYQQVLGQGPQFIFQYYEKEERGRGNFPDRFSARQFPNYSSELNVNALLLGDSALYLCASRFNTDTQYFGPGTRLTVL.